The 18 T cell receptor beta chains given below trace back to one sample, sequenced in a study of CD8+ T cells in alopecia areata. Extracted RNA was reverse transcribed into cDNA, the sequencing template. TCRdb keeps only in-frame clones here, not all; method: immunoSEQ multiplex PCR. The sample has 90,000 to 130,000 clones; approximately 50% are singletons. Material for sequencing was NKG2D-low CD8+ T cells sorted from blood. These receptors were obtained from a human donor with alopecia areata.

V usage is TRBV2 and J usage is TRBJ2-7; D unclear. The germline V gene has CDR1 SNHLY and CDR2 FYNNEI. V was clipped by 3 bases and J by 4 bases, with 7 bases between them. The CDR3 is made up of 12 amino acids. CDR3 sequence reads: CASSEGIYEQYF. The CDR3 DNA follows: TGTGCCAGCAGTGAGGGCATTTACGAGCAGTACTTC.

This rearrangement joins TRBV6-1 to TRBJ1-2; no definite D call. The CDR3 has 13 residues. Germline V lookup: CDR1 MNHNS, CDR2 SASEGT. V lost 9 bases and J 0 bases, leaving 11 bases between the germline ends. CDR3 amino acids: CASNLWANYGYTF. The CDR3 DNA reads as TGTGCCAGTAACCTGTGGGCTAACTATGGCTACACCTTC.

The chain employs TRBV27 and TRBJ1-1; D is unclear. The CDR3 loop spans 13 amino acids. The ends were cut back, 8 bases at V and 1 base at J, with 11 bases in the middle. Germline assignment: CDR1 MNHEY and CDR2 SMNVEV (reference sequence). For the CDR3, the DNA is TGTGCCAGCCGATTATCTAAGAACACTGAAGCTTTCTTT. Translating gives CASRLSKNTEAFF.

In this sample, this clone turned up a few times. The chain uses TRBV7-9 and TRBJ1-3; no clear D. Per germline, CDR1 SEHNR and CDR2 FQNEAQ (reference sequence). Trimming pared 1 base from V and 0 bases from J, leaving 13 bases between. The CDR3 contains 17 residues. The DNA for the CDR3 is TGTGCCAGCAGCTTAGAAGTGCCGAGCTACTCTGGAAACACCATATATTTT. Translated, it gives CASSLEVPSYSGNTIYF.

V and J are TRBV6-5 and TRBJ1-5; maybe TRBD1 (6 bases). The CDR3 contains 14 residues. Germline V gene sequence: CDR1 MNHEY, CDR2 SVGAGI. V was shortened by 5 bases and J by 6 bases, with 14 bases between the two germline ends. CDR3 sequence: CASSRSGGRQPQHF. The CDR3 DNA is TGTGCCAGCAGTCGCTCCGGGGGCCGTCAGCCCCAGCATTTT.

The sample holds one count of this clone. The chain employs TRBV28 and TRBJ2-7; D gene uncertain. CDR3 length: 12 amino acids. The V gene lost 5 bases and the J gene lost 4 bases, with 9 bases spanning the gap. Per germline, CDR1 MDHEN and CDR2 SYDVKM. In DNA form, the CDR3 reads TGTGCCAGCAGTGATGGCAGTTACGAGCAGTACTTC. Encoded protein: CASSDGSYEQYF.

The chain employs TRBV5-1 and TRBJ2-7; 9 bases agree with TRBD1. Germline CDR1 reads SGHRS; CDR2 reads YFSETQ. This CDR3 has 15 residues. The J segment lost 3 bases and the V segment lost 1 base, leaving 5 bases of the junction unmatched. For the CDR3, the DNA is TGCGCCAGCAGCTTGACCGGGACAGGGAACTACGAGCAGTACTTC. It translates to CASSLTGTGNYEQYF.

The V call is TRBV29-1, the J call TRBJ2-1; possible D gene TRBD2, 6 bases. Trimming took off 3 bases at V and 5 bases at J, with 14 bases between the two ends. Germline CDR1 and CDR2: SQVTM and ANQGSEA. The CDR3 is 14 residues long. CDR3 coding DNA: TGCAGCGTTGAGTACGGGAGTGGTGACAATGAGCAGTTCTTC. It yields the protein CSVEYGSGDNEQFF.

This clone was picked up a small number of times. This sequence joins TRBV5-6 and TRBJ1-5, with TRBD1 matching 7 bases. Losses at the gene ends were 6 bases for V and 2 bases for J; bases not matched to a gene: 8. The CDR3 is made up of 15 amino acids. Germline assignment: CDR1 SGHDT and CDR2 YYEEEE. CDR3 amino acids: CASTRGGQGNQPQHF. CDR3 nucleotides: TGTGCCAGCACCAGAGGAGGACAGGGCAATCAGCCCCAGCATTTT.

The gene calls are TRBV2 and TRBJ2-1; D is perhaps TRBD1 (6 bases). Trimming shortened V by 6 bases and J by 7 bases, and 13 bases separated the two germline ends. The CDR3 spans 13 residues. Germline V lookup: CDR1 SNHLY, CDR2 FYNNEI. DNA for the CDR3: TGTGCCAGCAGAACAGGGTCGGTGAATGAGCAGTTCTTC. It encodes CASRTGSVNEQFF.

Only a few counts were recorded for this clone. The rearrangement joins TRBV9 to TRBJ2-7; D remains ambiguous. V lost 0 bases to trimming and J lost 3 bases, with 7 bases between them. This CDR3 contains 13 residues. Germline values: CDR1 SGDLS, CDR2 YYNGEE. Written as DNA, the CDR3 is TGTGCCAGCAGCGTAGCTACGGACTACGAGCAGTACTTC. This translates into CASSVATDYEQYF.

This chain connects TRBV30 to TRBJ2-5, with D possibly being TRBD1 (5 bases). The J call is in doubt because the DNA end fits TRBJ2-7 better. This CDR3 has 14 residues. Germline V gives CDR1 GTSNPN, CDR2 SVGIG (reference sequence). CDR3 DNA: TGTGCCTGGAATCAGGGCTTAATATCCTACGAGCAGTACTTC. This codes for CAWNQGLISYEQYF.

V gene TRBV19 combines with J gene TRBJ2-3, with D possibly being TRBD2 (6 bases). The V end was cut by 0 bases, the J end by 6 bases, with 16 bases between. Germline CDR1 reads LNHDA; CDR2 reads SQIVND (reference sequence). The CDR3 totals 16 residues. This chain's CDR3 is CASSIEVRRAVDTQYF. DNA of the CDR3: TGTGCCAGTAGTATAGAAGTTCGGAGGGCCGTTGATACGCAGTATTTT.

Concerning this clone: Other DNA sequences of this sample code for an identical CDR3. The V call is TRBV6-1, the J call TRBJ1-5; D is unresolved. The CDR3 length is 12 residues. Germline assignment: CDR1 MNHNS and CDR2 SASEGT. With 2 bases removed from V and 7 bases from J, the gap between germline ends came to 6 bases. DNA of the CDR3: TGTGCCAGCAGTGAACTAGGGCAGCCCCAGCATTTT. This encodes CASSELGQPQHF.

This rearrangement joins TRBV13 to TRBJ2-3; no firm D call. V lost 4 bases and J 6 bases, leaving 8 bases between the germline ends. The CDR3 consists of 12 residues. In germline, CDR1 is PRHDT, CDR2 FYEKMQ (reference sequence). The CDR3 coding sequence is TGTGCCAGCAGCTCTTCGGTGGATACGCAGTATTTT. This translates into CASSSSVDTQYF.

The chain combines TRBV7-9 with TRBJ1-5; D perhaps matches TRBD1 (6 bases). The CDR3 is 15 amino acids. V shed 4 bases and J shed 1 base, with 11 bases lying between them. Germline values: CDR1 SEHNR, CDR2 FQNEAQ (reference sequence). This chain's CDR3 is CASSSHGQSNQPQHF. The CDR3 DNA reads TGTGCCAGCAGCTCACACGGACAGAGCAATCAGCCCCAGCATTTT.

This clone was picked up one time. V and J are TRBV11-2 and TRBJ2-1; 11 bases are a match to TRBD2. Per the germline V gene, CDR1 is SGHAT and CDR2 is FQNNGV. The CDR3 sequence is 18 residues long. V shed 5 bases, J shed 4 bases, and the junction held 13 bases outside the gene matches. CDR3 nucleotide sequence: TGTGCCAGCAGCATGACTAGCGGGACGCTCCCAAGATACAATGAGCAGTTCTTC. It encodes CASSMTSGTLPRYNEQFF.

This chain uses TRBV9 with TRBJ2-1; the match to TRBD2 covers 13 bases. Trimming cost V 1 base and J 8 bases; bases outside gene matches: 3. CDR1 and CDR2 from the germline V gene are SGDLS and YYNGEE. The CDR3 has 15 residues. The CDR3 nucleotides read TGTGCCAGCAGCGTACGGACTAGCGGGAGTCATGAGCAGTTCTTC. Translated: CASSVRTSGSHEQFF. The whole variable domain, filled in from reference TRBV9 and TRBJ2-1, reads DSGVTQTPKHLITATGQRVTLRCSPRSGDLSVYWYQQSLDQGLQFLIQYYNGEERAKGNILERFSAQQFPDLHSELNLSSLELGDSALYFCASSVRTSGSHEQFFGPGTRLTVL.